What follows is one T cell receptor beta chain and its context. Its antigen is currently not known. No clone much larger than this one lies a single base away; base qualities are absent. The data stem from a study of cytomegalovirus exposure and HLA in healthy donors (dated by TCRdb to the late 2010s). Context from the whole study: According to an earlier analysis of a few hundred of the donors, about 170 million T cells yielded over 100 million unique TCR beta sequences and around 280 Gb of sequence data. In a later analysis, previously published TCR beta repertoires from 666 donors were re-analyzed and high-resolution HLA genotyping was added so that TCR occurrence patterns could be studied. The study profiled the T cell repertoires of 500 to 800 subjects by immunosequencing and related them to cytomegalovirus serostatus. A separate validation cohort of over 95 different subjects was used in addition to the roughly 640-subject first cohort. In an earlier analysis of roughly 540 of the donors, high-throughput TCR beta sequencing was used to judge whether each TCR beta V gene segment behaved as functional or pseudogenic. All discovery cohort repertoires had been generated using a single sequencing platform. Donor age, sex, ethnicity and CMV serostatus were compiled alongside the repertoire data. Both class I and class II loci were covered by HLA typing, at four-digit resolution. Roughly 300 gigabases of sequencing data and approximately 85 million unique TCR sequences were included in an early release covering roughly 700 HLA-typed donors. Rather than using new phenotypic data, the later analysis identified candidate immune exposures from TCR beta sequences and from how often those sequences occurred across donors. Four or five DR-DQ haplotypes were handled as single units for association and clustering because linkage in the cohort was strong. To predict cytomegalovirus infection status, the study combined high-throughput TCR immunosequencing, statistical association of individual TCRs with disease status, and machine learning. Of the 300 to 500 genotyped donors, approximately 81% were placed in the genetic ancestry cluster associated with self-reported Caucasian donors. Among about 370 genotyped donors of the cohort, an average of roughly 230,000 unique TCR beta nucleotide sequences was sequenced per donor, of which roughly 17% were non-productive. Genome-wide SNP genotypes for about 65% of the 666 donors were used in a later genetic analysis, which treated that subset as a discovery cohort. The study was designed to test whether signatures of past pathogen exposure could be identified by cataloging public T cell receptors. The number of donors typed differed by locus, with about 629-630 for A, B, C, DRB1 and DQB1, around 520 for DQA1, 600 to 610 for DPA1, and some 450 for DPB1. Summary of the overall study and its limitations: The authors suggested that the approach could potentially be extended to other disease states and immunological phenotypes. The presence/absence analyses assumed that sequencing depth was roughly uniform across donors, and that assumption may not be true. Because counts were too low, some 17 rarely observed V segments, including chromosome 9 orphons, were excluded from the earlier analysis of some 590 of the donors. Cytomegalovirus status was reported to be diagnosed by the classifier with high specificity and sensitivity in both the original and validation cohorts. Broadly in line with IMGT annotations, most TCR beta V segments showed up in productive rearrangements about 87% or about 30% of the time in an earlier analysis of around 600 of the donors. In a later analysis, several top co-occurrence clusters were reported to appear linked to parvovirus B19, influenza, CMV and Epstein-Barr virus. Three of the identified cytomegalovirus-associated TCR beta chains were confirmed in vitro to be specific for cytomegalovirus antigens. A further reported finding was that TCR beta sequences accurately predicted the HLA-A and HLA-B alleles for most subjects in the first cohort. Linkage disequilibrium might explain the correlated functional status among segregating V segments, but an unknown experimental factor could not be ruled out. Specific HLA alleles were associated with 16,951 TCR beta sequences at a false discovery rate of 0.05 in a later analysis. Some IMGT-functional V segments, including TRBV6-2 and TRBV6-3, could not be told apart with the 87-base-pair reads, so those segments were excluded. In a later analysis, TCR association rates were found to vary across HLA loci, with the most associated TCRs seen for DRB1 alleles and the fewest for HLA-C alleles. Because HLA typing was missing for some donors at each locus, association tests included only the typed subset. A cluster of highly shared sequence variants was judged likely to represent a technical artifact of the sequencing pipeline. According to a later genetic analysis, donors in an Asian-associated ancestry cluster had fewer N-insertions in productive TCRs than the roughly 660-donor mean. Most CMV-associated TCR beta chains appeared to be HLA-restricted in a later analysis, and the HLA associations seemed to be driven largely by CMV exposure. In a later analysis, HLA-associated TCR beta chains showed more clonal expansion and lower generation probabilities than non-associated chains that were equally common. In the study, approximately 160 TCR beta chains were listed as associated with cytomegalovirus. This cohort had only TCR beta chains sequenced, and the lack of alpha or paired-chain data limited which features could be detected. When HLA alleles, especially DR and DQ, strongly co-occurred, TCR associations were difficult to assign to individual alleles. While some public TCRs were present in many individuals, most TCR sequences turned up only very rarely across donors. Immune exposure information for the cohort was limited to CMV serostatus. In a later genetic analysis, a missense DCLRE1C variant was associated with V-gene and J-gene trimming of TCR beta chains, and the association was replicated in an independent cohort.

The CDR3 holds 15 amino acids from the cysteine to the phenylalanine. Only the CDR3 region is kept as DNA, spanning 45 bases read in frame from base 1. The germline V gene encodes CDR1 MNHEY and CDR2 SMNVEV (reference sequence). V is reduced by 8 bases and J by 0 bases, leaving a spacing of 13 bases between them. In total, roughly 670 healthy bone marrow donors made up the cohort. At the time of sampling, all cohort members were nominally healthy, though unrecorded immune exposures were likely present. The donor was CMV seronegative and was included in the group of 352 seronegative cohort members. Each donor provided a peripheral blood sample, and peripheral blood mononuclear cells were used for TCR beta sequencing. Genomic DNA extraction from the blood cell samples was performed with the Qiagen DNeasy Blood Extraction Kit. The method behind the library was the immunoSEQ multiplex PCR assay. For the multiplex PCR, a mixture combining 60 forward primers for TCR Vbeta segments and 13 reverse primers for TCR Jbeta segments was used. The CDR3 region of rearranged TCR beta genes was amplified from genomic DNA with a multiplex PCR assay. The amplified TCR beta libraries were sequenced on the Illumina HiSeq System as 87-base-pair reads. Per the original workflow: A later analysis counted 75 million to 100 million unique TCR beta chains across the 650 to 700 repertoires, and around 9.9 million of these chains were shared by at least two donors. Raw reads were error-corrected and collapsed into unique sequences with a nearest-neighbor algorithm that merged closely related sequences to remove PCR and sequencing errors. V, D and J gene segments were assigned by aligning CDR3 sequences to IMGT reference sequences. Each retained sequence needed at least a six-nucleotide match to both a V gene segment and a J gene segment. A rearrangement was called productive if the CDR3 had no stop codons and remained in frame with V and J, and every other rearrangement was called non-productive. CDR3 was defined by IMGT convention, running from the second conserved V-encoded cysteine to the conserved J-encoded phenylalanine. The earlier analysis of 500 to 600 of the donors excluded sequences that lacked an unambiguous match to a single V gene segment. An earlier analysis of fewer than 750 of the donors classified V segments as functional when productive rearrangements were above 56.7% and as segregating when the standard deviation between donors was above 5%. A statistical classification framework was built to diagnose cytomegalovirus status from the catalog of TCR beta chain sequences. V and J gene assignment, in a later analysis, came from comparing TCR nucleotide sequences with IMGT/GENE-DB human TR gene sequences. Using the TCRdist pipeline, a later analysis assigned CDR3 sequences along with most-parsimonious VDJ recombination scenarios. In a later analysis, each TCR beta chain was defined by its CDR3 amino acid sequence together with its V-gene family, and reads without a unique V-gene family were excluded. A later analysis removed roughly 590 highly shared, low-generation-probability nucleotide sequences to deal with suspected cross-contamination and a sequencing artifact. For each public chain, a later analysis derived a clonal expansion index from normalized ranks of inferred template counts within each repertoire. In a later analysis, generation probabilities were computed with a VDJ recombination model fitted to out-of-frame rearrangements, and the resulting probabilities were checked against IGoR. Hypergeometric tests were used in a later analysis to score TCR-TCR, TCR-HLA and TCR-CMV co-occurrence, with a repertoire-size bias correction applied to the TCR pairs. In a later analysis, false discovery rates were estimated by permuting HLA or CMV assignments 20 times. In a later analysis, co-occurring TCRs were grouped using DBSCAN, and TCRdist sequence similarity was added for clustering within HLA-allele-positive subsets. Repertoires with fewer than 30,000 or more than 120,000 public chains were left out of co-occurrence clustering, as were about five repertoires with anomalous nucleotide sharing. The table comes from immuneACCESS by way of TCRdb, which keeps in-frame sequences with V and J called. Part of the clones is missing from these tables; in studies checked, under half for an unresolved V gene and the rest for unknown reasons. That table supplies the V and J calls and clone size; D and trimming were determined from the DNA. The sample table records under 200,000 clones; around three quarters of these occur just once. 2% to 2.5% of the sample goes to the ten largest clones.

Sequenced input: PBMCs. The source is a woman in her fifties or sixties in good health and CMV-seronegative. Recombination connected TRBV27 to TRBJ1-4; TRBD1 is perhaps the D gene, given 6 matching bases. The nucleotides are TGTGCCAGCGGCAGGACAGCCGCAACTAATGAAAAACTGTTTTTT. This is translated as CASGRTAATNEKLFF.